This T cell receptor (beta chain) stems from a study of early T cells in non-severe SARS-CoV-2 infection. This CDR3 contains 12 residues. Trimming left V 1 base short and J 8 bases short, with 5 bases between. This clonotype was found many times. One entry per CDR3 protein, called by TCRdb with MiXCR from the 5' RACE reads. The table has about 30,000 distinct CDR3 sequences, roughly 5.4% seen once. This sequence was found in an adult who was a healthcare worker with PCR-confirmed SARS-CoV-2 infection or an uninfected control (not recorded which). The chain recombines TRBV12-3 or TRBV12-4 with TRBJ1-4; no firm D call. Material: whole blood. In nucleotides, the CDR3 is TGTGCCAGCAGTTTAGGGTCGGAAAAACTGTTTTTT. Translation gives CASSLGSEKLFF.